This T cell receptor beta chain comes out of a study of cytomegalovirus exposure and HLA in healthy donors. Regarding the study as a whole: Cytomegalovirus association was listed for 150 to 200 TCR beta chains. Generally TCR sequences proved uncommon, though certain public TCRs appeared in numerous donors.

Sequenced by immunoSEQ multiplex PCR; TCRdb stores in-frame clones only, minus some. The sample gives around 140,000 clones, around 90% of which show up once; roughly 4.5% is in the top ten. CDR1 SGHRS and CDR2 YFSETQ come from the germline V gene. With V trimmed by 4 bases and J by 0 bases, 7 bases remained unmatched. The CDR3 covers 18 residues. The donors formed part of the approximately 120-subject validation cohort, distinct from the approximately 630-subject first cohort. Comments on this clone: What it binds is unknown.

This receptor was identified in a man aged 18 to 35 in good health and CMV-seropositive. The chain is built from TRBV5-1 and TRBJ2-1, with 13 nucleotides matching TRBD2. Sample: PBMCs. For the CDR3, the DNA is TGCGCCAGCAGCCCTGCGGGACTAGCGGGATCCTCCTACAATGAGCAGTTCTTC. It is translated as CASSPAGLAGSSYNEQFF.